One sample yielded the 2 T cell receptor beta chains listed below, sequenced in a study of shared clonotypes between healthy human individuals. Using immunoSEQ multiplex PCR, the repertoire was profiled, and TCRdb retains in-frame clones only, with some absent. The profile shows approximately 980,000 clones, 60% to 85% of them singletons. The sequenced material came from memory CD4+ T cells sorted from blood. The sample's subset: CD45RA-negative fraction. These TCRs come from a young man in good health.

This clone was seen just once. The genes are TRBV28 and TRBJ1-2; D is possibly TRBD1 (6 bases). Germline-derived CDR1 and CDR2 are MDHEN and SYDVKM. This CDR3 has 14 residues. V shed 6 bases and J shed 1 base, with 12 bases lying between them. CDR3 sequence: CASSLGAVNYGYTF. The CDR3 DNA reads as TGTGCCAGCAGCTTGGGGGCAGTTAACTATGGCTACACCTTC.

This clone was picked up a small number of times. The V call is TRBV4-2, the J call TRBJ1-1, with D uncertain. V lost 1 base and J 5 bases, leaving 17 bases between the germline ends. This CDR3 contains 16 residues. Per germline, CDR1 LGHNA and CDR2 YNFKEQ. In DNA form, the CDR3 reads TGTGCCAGCAGCCAAGGTGAACACCTGAGCGTTACTGAAGCTTTCTTT. It specifies CASSQGEHLSVTEAFF.